This T cell receptor (beta chain) was documented in a study of blood T cell repertoires in COVID-19. The repertoire was sequenced with immunoSEQ multiplex PCR; TCRdb's copy has only in-frame clones and lacks some. The table lists tens of thousands of clones, roughly 85% of them singletons. The CDR3 is 14 residues long. V was shortened by 0 bases and J by 2 bases, with 10 bases between the two germline ends. Germline V gives CDR1 GTSNPN, CDR2 SVGIG (reference sequence). The chain carries TRBV30 and TRBJ2-5; D remains unclear. The specimen was peripheral blood. The clonotype was recovered from an elderly man with acute or convalescent COVID-19. CDR3 loop: CAWSVGGIQETQYF. The CDR3 nucleotides read TGTGCCTGGAGTGTCGGCGGAATACAAGAGACCCAGTACTTC.